The text below deals with one T cell receptor beta chain. In this sample, this clone turned up once. This clone's antigen is unknown. There are no base qualities to consult, and no much larger clone falls within one base. The germline V gene (reference sequence) gives CDR1 as LNHDA and CDR2 as SQIVND. Counted from cysteine to phenylalanine, this CDR3 has 15 amino acids. The only DNA kept is the CDR3, 45 bases in frame from the first base. V is clipped by 5 bases and J by 6 bases, and the sequence between their germline boundaries is 17 bases long. TCRbeta CDR3 regions were amplified from genomic DNA using the immunoSEQ Assay, a bias-controlled multiplex PCR. Regarding the original processing steps: Nucleated cell counts per sample were estimated from amplification of reference gene primers within the assay. To quantify the absolute abundance of each unique TCRbeta CDR3 rearrangement, sequence reads were collapsed and filtered. Productive Simpson clonality was computed per sample as the square root of Simpson's diversity index over productive rearrangements. Imported from immuneACCESS, the table was reduced by TCRdb to in-frame sequences with V and J called. These copies leave out some clones; in studies compared against another copy, an unresolved V gene accounts for under half, and the cause of the remainder is not known. D and trimming were read from the DNA, whereas the V and J calls and clone size are those reported in that table. In this sample the table shows about 330,000 clones, around 86% of which occur a single time. The top ten clonotypes cover roughly 10% of the sample.

These data come from a study of blood T cell repertoires in COVID-19 (dated by TCRdb to 2020 to 2022). With regard to the full study: The collaborator samples originated in the United States, Italy and Spain and spanned the acute and convalescent phases of COVID-19. Where available, HLA class I and class II types were obtained from metadata supplied by the sample provider rather than from assay-based typing. The prospective study material was composed of cDNA or gDNA derived from T cells, B-cell-depleted T cells, or PBMCs. The repertoires were released in a freely available public database intended as a resource for research on the immune response to SARS-CoV-2. Samples came from the ongoing ImmuneRACE study (first 160 participants) plus 1,254 subjects from 6 global collaborators. The sample metadata nearly always contained a de-identified subject ID, COVID-19 status, age in years and sex. The dataset comprised deeply sampled blood TCRbeta repertoires from subjects exposed to, actively infected with, or recovered from COVID-19. Results and caveats for the whole study, not just this receptor: The quantity of clinical and demographic metadata differed by source and by participant and was supplied without curation.

Participants in the prospective study were enrolled through a virtual design, were aged roughly 18 to 100 years, and lived in roughly 25 United States geographic areas. In the prospective study, participants were assigned to cohorts based on the clinical history participants reported in a screening survey and a study questionnaire. For ImmuneRACE Cohort 3, a participant was defined as recovered based on two consecutive negative NP/OP PCR tests, clearance by a healthcare professional, or resolution of symptoms. In the prospective study, whole blood, serum and a nasopharyngeal or oropharyngeal swab were collected from each participant by mobile phlebotomists. Prospective study participants could optionally give additional blood draws and questionnaires over an approximately two-month period. Prospective study blood samples were shipped either frozen or at room temperature before DNA extraction.

This clonotype was obtained from a woman between 18 and 30 years old who had recovered from COVID-19. Sequencing used PBMCs or T cells enriched from blood (not recorded which). The chain joins TRBV19 to TRBJ2-1, with TRBD1 perhaps the D gene, on 6 matching bases. This receptor has the CDR3 CASSVGQSGANEQFF. Here is the DNA: TGTGCCAGTAGTGTCGGACAGTCAGGGGCCAATGAGCAGTTCTTC. With the rest looked up from the reference TRBV19 and TRBJ2-1 genes rather than sequenced, the full variable domain is DGGITQSPKYLFRKEGQNVTLSCEQNLNHDAMYWYRQDPGQGLRLIYYSQIVNDFQKGDIAEGYSVSREKKESFPLTVTSAQKNPTAFYLCASSVGQSGANEQFFGPGTRLTVL.